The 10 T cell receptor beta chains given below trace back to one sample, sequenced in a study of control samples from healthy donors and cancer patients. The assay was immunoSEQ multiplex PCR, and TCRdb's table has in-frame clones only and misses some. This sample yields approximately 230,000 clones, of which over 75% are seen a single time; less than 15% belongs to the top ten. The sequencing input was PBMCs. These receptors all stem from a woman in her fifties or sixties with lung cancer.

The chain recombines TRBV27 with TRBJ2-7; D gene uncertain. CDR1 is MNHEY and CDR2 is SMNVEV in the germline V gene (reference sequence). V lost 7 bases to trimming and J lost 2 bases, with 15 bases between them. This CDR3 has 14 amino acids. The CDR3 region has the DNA TGTGCCAGCACGGCGAGGATCGGAGCCTACGAGCAGTACTTC. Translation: CASTARIGAYEQYF.

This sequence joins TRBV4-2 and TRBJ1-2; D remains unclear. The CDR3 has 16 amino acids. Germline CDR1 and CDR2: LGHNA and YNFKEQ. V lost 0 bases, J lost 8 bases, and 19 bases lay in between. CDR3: CASSQDLSTPRDGYTF. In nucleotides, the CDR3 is TGTGCCAGCAGCCAAGATCTATCGACCCCGCGAGACGGCTACACCTTC.

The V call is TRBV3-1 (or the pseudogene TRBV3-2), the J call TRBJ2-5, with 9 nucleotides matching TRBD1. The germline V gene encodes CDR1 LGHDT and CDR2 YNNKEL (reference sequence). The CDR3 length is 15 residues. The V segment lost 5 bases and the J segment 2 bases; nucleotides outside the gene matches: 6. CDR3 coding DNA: TGTGCCAGCAGCTGGGACAGGGAGGGACAAGAGACCCAGTACTTC. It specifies CASSWDREGQETQYF.

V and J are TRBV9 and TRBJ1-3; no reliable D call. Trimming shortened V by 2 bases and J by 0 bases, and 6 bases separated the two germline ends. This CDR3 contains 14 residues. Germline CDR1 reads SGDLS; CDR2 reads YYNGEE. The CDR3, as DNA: TGTGCCAGCAGCGTCCAGGTCTCTGGAAACACCATATATTTT. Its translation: CASSVQVSGNTIYF.

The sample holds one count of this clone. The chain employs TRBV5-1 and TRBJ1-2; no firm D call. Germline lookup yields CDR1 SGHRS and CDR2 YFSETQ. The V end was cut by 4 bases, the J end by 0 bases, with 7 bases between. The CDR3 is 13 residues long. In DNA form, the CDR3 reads TGCGCCAGCAGCGGTGCAACTAACTATGGCTACACCTTC. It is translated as CASSGATNYGYTF.

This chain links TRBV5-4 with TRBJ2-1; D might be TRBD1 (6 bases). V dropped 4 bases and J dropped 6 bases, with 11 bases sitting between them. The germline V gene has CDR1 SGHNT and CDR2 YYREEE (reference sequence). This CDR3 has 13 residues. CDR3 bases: TGTGCCAGCAGCCACCAAGGGGGCAATGAGCAGTTCTTC. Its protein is CASSHQGGNEQFF.

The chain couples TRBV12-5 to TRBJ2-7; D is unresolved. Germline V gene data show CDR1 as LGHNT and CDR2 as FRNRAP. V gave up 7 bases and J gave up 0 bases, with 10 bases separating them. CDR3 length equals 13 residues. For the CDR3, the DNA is TGTGCTAGTGTCGCGGCCGGCTCCTACGAGCAGTACTTC. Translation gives CASVAAGSYEQYF. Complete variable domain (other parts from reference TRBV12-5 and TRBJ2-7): DARVTQTPRHKVTEMGQEVTMRCQPILGHNTVFWYRQTMMQGLELLAYFRNRAPLDDSGMPKDRFSAEMPDATLATLKIQPSEPRDSAVYFCASVAAGSYEQYFGPGTRLTVT.

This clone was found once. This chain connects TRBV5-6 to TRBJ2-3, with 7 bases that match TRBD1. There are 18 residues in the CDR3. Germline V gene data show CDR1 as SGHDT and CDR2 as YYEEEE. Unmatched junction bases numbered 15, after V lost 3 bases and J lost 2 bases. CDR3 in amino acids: CASSYAAGDSDYTDTQYF. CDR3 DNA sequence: TGTGCCAGCAGCTACGCCGCCGGGGACAGCGATTACACAGATACGCAGTATTTT. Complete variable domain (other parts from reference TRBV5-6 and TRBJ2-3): DAGVTQSPTHLIKTRGQQVTLRCSPKSGHDTVSWYQQALGQGPQFIFQYYEEEERQRGNFPDRFSGHQFPNYSSELNVNALLLGDSALYLCASSYAAGDSDYTDTQYFGPGTRLTVL.

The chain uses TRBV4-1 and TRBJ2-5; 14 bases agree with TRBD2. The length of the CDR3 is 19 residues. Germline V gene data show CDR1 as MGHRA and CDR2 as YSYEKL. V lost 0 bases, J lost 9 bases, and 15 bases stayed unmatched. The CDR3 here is CASSQDFIGLAGGREAQYF. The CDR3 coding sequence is TGCGCCAGCAGCCAAGATTTTATTGGACTAGCGGGAGGAAGGGAGGCCCAGTACTTC.

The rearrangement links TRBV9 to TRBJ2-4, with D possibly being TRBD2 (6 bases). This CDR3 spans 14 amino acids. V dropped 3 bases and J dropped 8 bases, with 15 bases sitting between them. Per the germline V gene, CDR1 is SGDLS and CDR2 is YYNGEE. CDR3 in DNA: TGTGCCAGCAGCGCTTCCCTAGCGAGGGACATTCAGTACTTC. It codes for CASSASLARDIQYF.